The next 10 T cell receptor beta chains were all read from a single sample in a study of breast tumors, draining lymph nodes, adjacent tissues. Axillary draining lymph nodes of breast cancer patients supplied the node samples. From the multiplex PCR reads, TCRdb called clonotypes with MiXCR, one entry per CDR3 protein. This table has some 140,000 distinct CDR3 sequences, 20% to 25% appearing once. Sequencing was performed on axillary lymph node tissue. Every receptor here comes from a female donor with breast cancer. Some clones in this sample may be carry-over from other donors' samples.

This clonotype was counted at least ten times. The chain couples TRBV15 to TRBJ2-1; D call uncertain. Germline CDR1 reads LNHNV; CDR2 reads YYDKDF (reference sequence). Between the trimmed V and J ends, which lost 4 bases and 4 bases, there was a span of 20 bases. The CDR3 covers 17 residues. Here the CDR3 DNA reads TGTGCCACCAGCAAGCTAAGGGCAGCCCCTACTTACAATGAGCAGTTCTTC. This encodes CATSKLRAAPTYNEQFF.

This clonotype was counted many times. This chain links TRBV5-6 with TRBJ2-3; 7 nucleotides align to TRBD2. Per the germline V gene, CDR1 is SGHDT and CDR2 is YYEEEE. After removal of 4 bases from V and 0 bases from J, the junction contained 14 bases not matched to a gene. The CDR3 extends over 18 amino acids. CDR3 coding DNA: TGTGCCAGCAGCCCAACCCGGGCTAGCGGAACTAGCACAGATACGCAGTATTTT. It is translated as CASSPTRASGTSTDTQYF.

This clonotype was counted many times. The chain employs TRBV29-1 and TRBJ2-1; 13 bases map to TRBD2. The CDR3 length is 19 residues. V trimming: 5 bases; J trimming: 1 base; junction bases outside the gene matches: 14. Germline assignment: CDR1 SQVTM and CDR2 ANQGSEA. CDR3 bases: TGCAGCGTTCGCCCCCCGGGACTAGCGGGATCACTTTCCTACAATGAGCAGTTCTTC. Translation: CSVRPPGLAGSLSYNEQFF.

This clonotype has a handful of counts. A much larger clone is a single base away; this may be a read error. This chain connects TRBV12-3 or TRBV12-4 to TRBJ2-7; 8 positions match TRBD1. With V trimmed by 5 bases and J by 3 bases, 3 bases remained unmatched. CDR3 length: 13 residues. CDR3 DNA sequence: TGTGCCAGCAGTAGGGGACAGGACTACGAGCAGTACTTC. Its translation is CASSRGQDYEQYF.

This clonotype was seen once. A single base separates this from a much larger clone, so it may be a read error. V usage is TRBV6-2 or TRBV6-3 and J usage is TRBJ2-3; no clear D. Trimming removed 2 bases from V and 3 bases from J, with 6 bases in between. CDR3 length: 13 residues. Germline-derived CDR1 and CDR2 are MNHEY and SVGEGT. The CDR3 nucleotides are TGTGCCAGCAGTTACCCCCAGACAGATACGCAGTATTTT. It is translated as CASSYPQTDTQYF.

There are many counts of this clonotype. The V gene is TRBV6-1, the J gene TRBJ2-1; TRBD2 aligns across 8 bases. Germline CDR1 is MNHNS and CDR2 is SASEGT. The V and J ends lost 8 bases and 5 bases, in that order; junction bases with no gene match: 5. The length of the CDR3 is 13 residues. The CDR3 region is CASGGTRDNEQFF. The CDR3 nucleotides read TGTGCCAGCGGCGGGACTAGGGACAATGAGCAGTTCTTC.

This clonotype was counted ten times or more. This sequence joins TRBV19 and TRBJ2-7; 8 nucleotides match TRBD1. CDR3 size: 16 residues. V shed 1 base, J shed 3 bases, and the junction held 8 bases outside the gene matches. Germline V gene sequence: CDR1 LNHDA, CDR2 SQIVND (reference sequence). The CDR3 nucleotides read TGTGCCAGTAGTATAGCCCCCGACAGGGGATTCTACGAGCAGTACTTC. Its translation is CASSIAPDRGFYEQYF. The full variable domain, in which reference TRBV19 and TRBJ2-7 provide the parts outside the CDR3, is DGGITQSPKYLFRKEGQNVTLSCEQNLNHDAMYWYRQDPGQGLRLIYYSQIVNDFQKGDIAEGYSVSREKKESFPLTVTSAQKNPTAFYLCASSIAPDRGFYEQYFGPGTRLTVT.

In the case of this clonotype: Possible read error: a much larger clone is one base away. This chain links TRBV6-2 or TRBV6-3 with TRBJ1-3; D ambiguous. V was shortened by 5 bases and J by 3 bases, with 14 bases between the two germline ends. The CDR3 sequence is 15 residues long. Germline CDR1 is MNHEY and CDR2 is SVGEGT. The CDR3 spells CASSPRKSDGNTIYF. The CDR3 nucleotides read TGTGCCAGCAGTCCCCGGAAGAGTGATGGAAACACCATATATTTT.

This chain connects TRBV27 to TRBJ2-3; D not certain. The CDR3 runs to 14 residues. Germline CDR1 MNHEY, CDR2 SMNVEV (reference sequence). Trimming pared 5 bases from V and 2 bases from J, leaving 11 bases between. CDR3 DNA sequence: TGTGCCAGCAGTCTGCCCGGGCTCACAGATACGCAGTATTTT. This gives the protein CASSLPGLTDTQYF.

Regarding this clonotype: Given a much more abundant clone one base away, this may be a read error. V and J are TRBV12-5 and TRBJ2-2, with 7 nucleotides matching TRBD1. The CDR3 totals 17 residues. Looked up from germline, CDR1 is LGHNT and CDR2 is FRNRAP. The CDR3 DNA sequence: TGTGCTAGTGGTTTGGTACGTTCGACAGGGAGCACCGGGGAGCTGTCTTTT. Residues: CASGLVRSTGSTGELSF.